What follows are 5 T cell receptor beta chains derived from one specimen sequenced in a study of metastatic and nonmetastatic thyroid tumors. TCRdb redid the clone calls on the PCR reads using MiXCR. The data show some 54,000 clones, with approximately 15% seen just once and 2.5% to 3% held by the top ten. No treatment had been given to any patient before thyroid surgery. The sequenced sample consisted of blood. The receptors originated from a female donor with papillary thyroid cancer or a benign thyroid nodule (not recorded which). Some clones in this sample may be carry-over from other donors' samples.

This clone was picked up many times. The chain joins TRBV20-1 to TRBJ1-6, with D maybe TRBD1 (5 bases). V gave up 5 bases and J gave up 9 bases, with 17 bases separating them. The CDR3 covers 14 residues. Germline V gives CDR1 DFQATT, CDR2 SNEGSKA (reference sequence). The CDR3 DNA reads as TGCAGTGCTTCCCAGGGAGTCAGCCGTTCACCCCTCCACTTT. Protein product: CSASQGVSRSPLHF.

This clone appeared many times. This CDR3 is also generated by other DNA sequences in the sample. The chain carries TRBV28 and TRBJ1-2; D remains unclear. This CDR3 is built from 14 residues. The V gene's germline CDR1 is MDHEN and CDR2 SYDVKM. V was clipped by 8 bases and J by 0 bases, with 13 bases between them. CDR3 DNA sequence: TGTGCCAGCCGGCTGCCGGGAGCTAACTATGGCTACACCTTC. It codes for CASRLPGANYGYTF.

This clone was seen many times. This chain connects TRBV5-1 to TRBJ2-1; the D gene is possibly TRBD1 (6 bases). The V end was cut by 4 bases, the J end by 5 bases, with 22 bases between. The CDR3 sequence is 17 residues long. Germline V gene data show CDR1 as SGHRS and CDR2 as YFSETQ. DNA of the CDR3: TGCGCCAGCAGCACCCGGACAGCAACGAAACCAGACAATGAGCAGTTCTTC. This gives the protein CASSTRTATKPDNEQFF.

This clone was detected ten times or more. This sequence joins TRBV5-1 and TRBJ2-6; TRBD1 might be the D (5 bases). The germline gives CDR1 SGHRS, CDR2 YFSETQ. The CDR3 runs to 14 residues. V lost 3 bases and J lost 1, with 5 bases in between. CDR3 residues: CASSSGSGANVLTF. The CDR3 DNA sequence: TGCGCCAGCAGCTCAGGGTCTGGGGCCAACGTCCTGACTTTC.

This clone was picked up many times. The junction departs from germline at one end; a sequencing error may be responsible. The sample has other DNA sequences that encode this CDR3 too. The gene calls are TRBV18 and TRBJ2-3, with 8 bases matching TRBD2. Germline lookup yields CDR1 KGHSH and CDR2 LQKENI. The CDR3 has 15 residues. The chain's CDR3 is CASSHGTRVPDTQYF. Written as DNA, the CDR3 is TGTGCCAGCTCACACGGGACTAGAGTCCCAGACACGCAGTATTTT.